The 26 T cell receptor beta chains below all came from one sample that was sequenced in a study of T-cell reconstitution after alpha-beta-depleted transplantation in children. As it was prepared, the TCRbeta library received unique molecular identifiers. TCRdb re-derived calls from the PCR reads in MiXCR, one entry per CDR3 protein. The sample has around 490,000 distinct CDR3 sequences; 9.5% to 12% are singletons. The source was PBMCs, mostly from graft donor cells, collected 180 days after TCRalphabeta/CD19-depleted stem cell transplant. The receptors stem from a female patient between 2 and 15 years old who had a stem cell transplant for aplastic anemia, so the T cells may come from the graft donor.

The sample holds one count of this clonotype. CDR3 coding DNA: TGTGCCAGCAGACAAGGGACTAGCGGGGCGTCGACCCAGTACTTC. This codes for CASRQGTSGASTQYF. The V call is TRBV7-2, the J call TRBJ2-5; 13 bases line up with TRBD2. V shed 6 bases, J shed 7 bases, and the junction held 8 bases outside the gene matches. CDR1 is SGHTA, CDR2 FQGNSA, per germline. CDR3 length: 15 amino acids.

The chain employs TRBV12-3 or TRBV12-4 and TRBJ2-3, with D perhaps being TRBD1 or TRBD2 (6 bases each). Trimming took off 3 bases at V and 2 bases at J, with 9 bases between the two ends. The CDR3 contains 14 residues. The CDR3 protein is CASSLGGHTDTQYF. The CDR3 region has the DNA TGTGCCAGCAGTTTGGGGGGCCACACAGATACGCAGTATTTT.

This clonotype was observed a few times. V is TRBV4-1 and J is TRBJ2-2, with 9 nucleotides matching TRBD2. Germline V CDR1 and CDR2: MGHRA, YSYEKL. Trimming cost V 5 bases and J 7 bases; bases outside gene matches: 14. This CDR3 region has 17 residues. DNA for the CDR3: TGCGCCAGCAGCTGGACAGTTAGCGGGAGTGGTGGCGGGGAGCTGTTTTTT. As protein: CASSWTVSGSGGGELFF.

In this sample, this clonotype turned up a few times. The chain's CDR3 is CSARGVAGKRHEQYV. CDR3 DNA: TGCAGTGCTAGAGGTGTGGCAGGGAAGAGGCACGAGCAGTACGTC. The J gene is TRBJ2-7, the V gene TRBV20-1; TRBD1 is a possible D gene (5 bases). Germline CDR1 reads DFQATT; CDR2 reads SNEGSKA (reference sequence). V lost 1 base to trimming and J lost 5 bases, with 18 bases between them. This CDR3 contains 15 residues.

The chain carries TRBV6-2 or TRBV6-3 and TRBJ1-1; a possible D gene is TRBD1 (6 bases). The V end lost 2 bases, the J end lost 1 base, and 23 bases lay between the germline ends. Germline-derived CDR1 and CDR2 are MNHEY and SVGEGT. This CDR3 contains 19 residues. CDR3 sequence reads: CASSYQVVVGASGNTEAFF. CDR3 DNA sequence: TGTGCCAGCAGTTACCAGGTGGTGGTGGGGGCGTCGGGGAACACTGAAGCTTTCTTT.

The DNA of the CDR3 is TGTGCCAGCAGCCCCACGCGGACAGCACCTAATGAAAAACTGTTTTTT. Its translation is CASSPTRTAPNEKLFF. This rearrangement joins TRBV7-6 to TRBJ1-4; D is possibly TRBD1 (6 bases). Per the germline V gene, CDR1 is SGHVS and CDR2 is FNYEAQ. This CDR3 region has 16 residues. Deletions cut 5 bases from V and 3 bases from J, with 16 bases between.

The V and J genes are TRBV11-2 and TRBJ2-3; 9 positions match TRBD1. Looked up from germline, CDR1 is SGHAT and CDR2 is FQNNGV. This CDR3 is 15 amino acids long. V was clipped by 5 bases and J by 3 bases; unmatched bases: 6. Written as DNA, the CDR3 is TGTGCCAGCAGCCAAACGACAGGGGGTACAGATACGCAGTATTTT. Translation: CASSQTTGGTDTQYF. Full variable domain (rest looked up from reference TRBV11-2 and TRBJ2-3): EAGVAQSPRYKIIEKRQSVAFWCNPISGHATLYWYQQILGQGPKLLIQFQNNGVVDDSQLPKDRFSAERLKGVDSTLKIQPAKLEDSAVYLCASSQTTGGTDTQYFGPGTRLTVL.

The chain is built from TRBV7-8 and TRBJ1-5; no clear D gene. Looked up from germline, CDR1 is SGHVS and CDR2 is FQNEAQ. V lost 5 bases and J 0 bases, leaving 11 bases between the germline ends. CDR3 length equals 15 residues. The CDR3 reads CASSSGRFSNQPQHF. In nucleotides, the CDR3 is TGTGCCAGCAGCAGCGGACGGTTTAGCAATCAGCCCCAGCATTTT.

Only a few counts were recorded for this clonotype. The chain has TRBV20-1 and TRBJ2-4; 7 positions match TRBD1. The CDR3 spans 14 residues. Germline V gene lookup returns CDR1 DFQATT and CDR2 SNEGSKA (reference sequence). The junction had 3 bases not matched to a gene; V was cut back by 4 bases and J by 0 bases. The CDR3 nucleotides read TGCAGTGCTAAAGACAGGGTAGCCAAAAACATTCAGTACTTC. It is translated as CSAKDRVAKNIQYF.

In this sample, this clonotype turned up a few times. The chain carries TRBV6-5 and TRBJ2-4; the D gene is possibly TRBD2 (5 bases). The germline V gene has CDR1 MNHEY and CDR2 SVGAGI. The V end was cut by 2 bases, the J end by 0 bases, with 14 bases between. The CDR3 is made up of 17 amino acids. In DNA form, the CDR3 reads TGTGCCAGCAGTTACCGTAGCGAGAATCTAGCCAAAAACATTCAGTACTTC. Protein: CASSYRSENLAKNIQYF.

This clonotype is a singleton in its sample. Possible read error: a much larger clone is one base away. This chain connects TRBV5-1 to TRBJ2-7; TRBD1 might be the D (6 bases). Trimming shortened V by 6 bases and J by 3 bases, and 16 bases separated the two germline ends. The germline gives CDR1 SGHRS, CDR2 YFSETQ. The CDR3 sequence is 14 residues long. The CDR3 is CASKSQQGSYEQYF. The CDR3 DNA reads TGCGCCAGCAAATCCCAACAGGGCAGCTACGAGCAGTACTTC.

The sample holds a few counts of this clonotype. The chain is built from TRBV10-3 and TRBJ2-1; D ambiguous. CDR3 length: 12 residues. Germline V lookup: CDR1 ENHRY, CDR2 SYGVKD. Trimming left V 4 bases short and J 8 bases short, with 9 bases between. The CDR3: CAISVSPDEQFF. The CDR3 DNA is TGTGCCATCAGTGTAAGTCCCGATGAGCAGTTCTTC.

The chain employs TRBV20-1 and TRBJ1-5, with 10 bases that match TRBD1. CDR1 is DFQATT and CDR2 is SNEGSKA in the germline V gene (reference sequence). Unmatched junction bases numbered 7, after V lost 0 bases and J lost 2 bases. There are 17 residues in the CDR3. CDR3 in DNA: TGCAGTGCTAGAGAATTGGGACAGGGGTATGGCAATCAGCCCCAGCATTTT. Translation gives CSARELGQGYGNQPQHF.

The chain couples TRBV4-3 to TRBJ2-7, with a tentative D call TRBD2 (6 bases). Germline V lookup: CDR1 LGHNA, CDR2 YSLEER. CDR3 length: 17 amino acids. The V and J ends lost 1 base and 4 bases respectively, with 20 bases between them. The CDR3 DNA reads as TGCGCCAGCAGCCAAGGTTGGAGGGCAATCCCAAGGTACGAGCAGTACTTC. Protein: CASSQGWRAIPRYEQYF.

This clonotype was counted ten times or more. The chain recombines TRBV5-1 with TRBJ1-5; TRBD1 aligns across 8 bases. The CDR3 spans 13 residues. The germline gives CDR1 SGHRS, CDR2 YFSETQ. V shed 1 base, J shed 6 bases, and the junction held 0 bases outside the gene matches. The CDR3 DNA reads as TGCGCCAGCAGCTTGCAGGGGGCTCAGCCCCAGCATTTT. Translated: CASSLQGAQPQHF.

The V call is TRBV7-2, the J call TRBJ2-2; D is unresolved. CDR1 SGHTA and CDR2 FQGNSA come from the germline V gene. Trimming took off 5 bases at V and 0 bases at J, with 13 bases between the two ends. This CDR3 comprises 16 residues. The CDR3 DNA follows: TGTGCCAGCAGCCCCGTCCAGCTAGCGAACACCGGGGAGCTGTTTTTT. Amino acid sequence: CASSPVQLANTGELFF.

This clonotype was detected only a few times. The J gene is TRBJ1-3, the V gene TRBV20-1, with 7 nucleotides matching TRBD1. Trimming at V came to 6 bases and at J to 2 bases, leaving 7 bases not matched to a gene. Germline-derived CDR1 and CDR2 are DFQATT and SNEGSKA (reference sequence). This CDR3 region has 14 residues. CDR3 region: CSATDRVAGNTIYF. In DNA form, the CDR3 reads TGCAGTGCCACAGACAGGGTGGCTGGAAACACCATATATTTT.

There are a few counts of this clonotype. The CDR3 DNA sequence: TGTGCCAGCAGTTACCCCCGGACAGGATCCTCCTACGAGCAGTACTTC. Protein product: CASSYPRTGSSYEQYF. This chain uses TRBV6-2 or TRBV6-3 with TRBJ2-7; 7 bases match TRBD1. CDR3 size: 16 residues. The trim removed 2 bases at V and 0 bases at J, leaving 7 bases unmatched. Germline CDR1 reads MNHEY; CDR2 reads SVGEGT.

The chain links TRBV10-3 to TRBJ1-5; 7 bases align to TRBD1. The CDR3 contains 14 residues. Germline CDR1 reads ENHRY; CDR2 reads SYGVKD. V shed 5 bases and J 6 bases; nucleotides not matched to a gene: 7. For the CDR3, the DNA is TGTGCCATCAGTACTACAGGGGAGACTCAGCCCCAGCATTTT. It is translated as CAISTTGETQPQHF.

CDR3 amino acids: CATSGRGLKDNEQFF. CDR3 nucleotide sequence: TGTGCCACCAGTGGCCGAGGACTCAAGGACAATGAGCAGTTCTTC. V usage is TRBV24-1 and J usage is TRBJ2-1; possibly TRBD2 for D (5 bases). CDR1 and CDR2 (germline): KGHDR, SFDVKD. Trimming took off 5 bases at V and 5 bases at J, with 15 bases between the two ends. This CDR3 is 15 amino acids long.

The chain recombines TRBV4-3 with TRBJ2-3; 8 bases are shared with TRBD1. The CDR3 covers 17 residues. Per germline, CDR1 LGHNA and CDR2 YSLEER. Trimming took 1 base from V and 0 from J; bases not matched to a gene: 6. The CDR3 coding sequence is TGCGCCAGCAGCCAAGGCGCCGGACAGGGCAGCACAGATACGCAGTATTTT. Translating it yields CASSQGAGQGSTDTQYF.

A few counts support this clonotype. V and J are TRBV12-3 or TRBV12-4 and TRBJ2-7; D might be TRBD1 or TRBD2, each matching 5 bases. V lost 9 bases to trimming and J lost 6 bases, with 12 bases between them. This CDR3 has 11 amino acids. CDR3 in amino acids: CASEGLGEQYV. CDR3 coding DNA: TGTGCCAGTGAGGGGTTGGGCGAGCAGTACGTC.

This clonotype appeared many times. CDR3 nucleotides: TGCAGTGCTAGAGCCCCGAGACAGGGGCCCTACGAGCAGTACGTC. Encoded protein: CSARAPRQGPYEQYV. V gene TRBV20-1 combines with J gene TRBJ2-7, with 8 bases lining up with TRBD1. V was clipped by 1 base and J by 2 bases; unmatched bases: 7. This CDR3 is 15 amino acids long. The germline CDR1 and CDR2 sequences are DFQATT and SNEGSKA (reference sequence).

The chain uses TRBV28 and TRBJ1-6, with TRBD1 identical over 7 bases. This CDR3 contains 13 residues. Germline V gives CDR1 MDHEN, CDR2 SYDVKM. Trimming cost V 4 bases and J 9 bases; bases outside gene matches: 3. CDR3 in amino acids: CASSSTGASPLHF. CDR3 nucleotides: TGTGCCAGCAGTTCTACAGGGGCTTCACCCCTCCACTTT.

This clonotype was recorded a few times. This chain uses TRBV25-1 with TRBJ2-5; 12 bases are shared with TRBD2. J gave up 5 bases and V 6 bases, and 10 bases lay outside the gene matches. This CDR3 has 16 amino acids. The germline gives CDR1 MGHDK, CDR2 SYGVNS. The CDR3 reads CASRKASGRAKETQYF. The DNA for the CDR3 is TGTGCCAGCAGGAAAGCTAGCGGGAGGGCCAAGGAGACCCAGTACTTC.

The count of this clonotype is one. This chain links TRBV7-9 with TRBJ2-2; D call uncertain. The CDR3 covers 14 residues. CDR1 is SEHNR and CDR2 is FQNEAQ in the germline V gene (reference sequence). The ends were cut back, 5 bases at V and 6 bases at J, with 13 bases in the middle. This CDR3 reads CASSRPGTAGELFF. Written as DNA, the CDR3 is TGTGCCAGCAGCCGCCCTGGAACGGCCGGGGAGCTGTTTTTT.